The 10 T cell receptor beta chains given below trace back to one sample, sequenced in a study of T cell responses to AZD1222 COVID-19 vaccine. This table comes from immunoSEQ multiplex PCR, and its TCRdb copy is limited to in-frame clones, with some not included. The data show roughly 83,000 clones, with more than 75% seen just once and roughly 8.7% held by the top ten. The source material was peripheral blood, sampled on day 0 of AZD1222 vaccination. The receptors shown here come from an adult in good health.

CDR3 bases: TGTGCCAGCAGCTTGTCCGGGACAGGGCACCCTAAAGGAGATTCACCCCTCCACTTT. It specifies CASSLSGTGHPKGDSPLHF. The rearrangement links TRBV5-4 to TRBJ1-6, with 9 bases fitting TRBD1. The CDR3 loop spans 19 amino acids. Germline CDR1 is SGHNT and CDR2 is YYREEE (reference sequence). V lost 1 base, J lost 8 bases, and 16 bases stayed unmatched.

CDR3 residues: CASSRGGSQPQHF. CDR3 coding DNA: TGTGCCAGCAGCCGTGGGGGGAGCCAGCCCCAGCATTTT. The chain carries TRBV7-9 and TRBJ1-5; a weak D match, TRBD1 (5 bases). The CDR3 is 13 amino acids. Germline values: CDR1 SEHNR, CDR2 FQNEAQ (reference sequence). Deletions cut 5 bases from V and 7 bases from J, with 12 bases between.

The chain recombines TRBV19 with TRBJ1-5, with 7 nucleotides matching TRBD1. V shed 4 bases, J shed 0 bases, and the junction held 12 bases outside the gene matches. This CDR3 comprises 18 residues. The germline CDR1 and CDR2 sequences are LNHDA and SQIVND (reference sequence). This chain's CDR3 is CASSKMRQGGYSNQPQHF. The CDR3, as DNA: TGTGCCAGTAGTAAGATGAGACAGGGAGGATATAGCAATCAGCCCCAGCATTTT.

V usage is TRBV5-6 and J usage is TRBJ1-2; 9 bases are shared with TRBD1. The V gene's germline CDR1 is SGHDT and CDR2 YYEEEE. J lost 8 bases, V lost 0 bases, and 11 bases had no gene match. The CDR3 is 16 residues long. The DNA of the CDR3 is TGTGCCAGCAGCTTGGACCTTCCAGGACAGGGGAGCGGCTACACCTTC. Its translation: CASSLDLPGQGSGYTF.

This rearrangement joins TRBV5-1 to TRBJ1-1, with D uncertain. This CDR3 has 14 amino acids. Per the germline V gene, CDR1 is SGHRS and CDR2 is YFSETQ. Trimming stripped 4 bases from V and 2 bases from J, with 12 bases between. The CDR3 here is CASSPDGLNTEAFF. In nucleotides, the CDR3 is TGCGCCAGCAGCCCGGACGGCCTAAACACTGAAGCTTTCTTT.

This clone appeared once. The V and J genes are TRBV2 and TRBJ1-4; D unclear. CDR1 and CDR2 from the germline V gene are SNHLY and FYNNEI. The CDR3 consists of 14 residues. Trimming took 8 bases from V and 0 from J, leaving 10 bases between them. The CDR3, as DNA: TGTGCCAGCCTAACACCCGCAACTAATGAAAAACTGTTTTTT. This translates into CASLTPATNEKLFF.

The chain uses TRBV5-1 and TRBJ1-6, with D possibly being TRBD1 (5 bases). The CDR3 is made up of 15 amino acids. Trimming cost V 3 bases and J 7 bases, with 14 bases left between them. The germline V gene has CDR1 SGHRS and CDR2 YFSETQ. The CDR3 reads CASSSDGTGNSPLHF. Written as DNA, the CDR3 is TGCGCCAGCAGCTCGGACGGGACGGGCAATTCACCCCTCCACTTT.

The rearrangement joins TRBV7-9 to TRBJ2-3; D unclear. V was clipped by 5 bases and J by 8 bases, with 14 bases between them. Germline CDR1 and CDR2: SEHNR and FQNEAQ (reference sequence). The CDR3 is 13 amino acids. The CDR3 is CASSRPQLPTQYF. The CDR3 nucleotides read TGTGCCAGCAGCCGCCCGCAGCTTCCTACGCAGTATTTT. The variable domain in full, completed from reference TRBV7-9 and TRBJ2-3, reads DTGVSQNPRHKITKRGQNVTFRCDPISEHNRLYWYRQTLGQGPEFLTYFQNEAQLEKSRLLSDRFSAERPKGSFSTLEIQRTEQGDSAMYLCASSRPQLPTQYFGPGTRLTVL.

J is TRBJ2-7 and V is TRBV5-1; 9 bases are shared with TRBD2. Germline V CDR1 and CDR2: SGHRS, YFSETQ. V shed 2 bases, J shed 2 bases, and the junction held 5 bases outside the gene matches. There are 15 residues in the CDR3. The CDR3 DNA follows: TGCGCCAGCAGCTTAGTCGGCGGGAGGGCCTACGAGCAGTACTTC. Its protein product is CASSLVGGRAYEQYF.

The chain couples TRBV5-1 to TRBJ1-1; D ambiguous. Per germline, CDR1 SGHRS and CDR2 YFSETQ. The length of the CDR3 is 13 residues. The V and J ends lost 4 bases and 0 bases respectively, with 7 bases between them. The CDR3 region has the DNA TGCGCCAGCAGCCTGGGATTGAACACTGAAGCTTTCTTT. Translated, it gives CASSLGLNTEAFF.